What follows are 18 T cell receptor beta chains derived from one specimen sequenced in a study of T cells in Graves' hyperthyroidism and ophthalmopathy. TCR beta CDR3 sequences were amplified from RNA transcripts. HTBI primers drove first-round RT-PCR of the TCR CDR3. TCRdb called the multiplex PCR reads again in MiXCR, with one record for every CDR3 protein. The sample comprises roughly 400,000 distinct CDR3 sequences, about an eighth of which are singletons, and around 28% rests with the top ten. Sample: blood. The receptors originated from a man aged 45-65 years with Graves' ophthalmopathy.

In its sample, this clonotype was seen many times. This chain uses TRBV5-6 with TRBJ1-5; D is uncertain. The V end was cut by 4 bases, the J end by 2 bases, with 13 bases between. CDR1 and CDR2 (germline): SGHDT, YYEEEE. This CDR3 contains 15 residues. CDR3 DNA sequence: TGTGCCAGCAGCCGCGCGATTTCGGGCAATCAGCCCCAGCATTTT. Translation gives CASSRAISGNQPQHF.

This clonotype occurred a few times. The J gene is TRBJ2-7, the V gene TRBV7-9; D might be TRBD1 (5 bases). The CDR3 has 14 residues. Germline assignment: CDR1 SEHNR and CDR2 FQNEAQ (reference sequence). Trimming removed 3 bases from V and 0 bases from J, with 9 bases in between. The DNA for the CDR3 is TGTGCCAGCAGCTTGGACATCAGCTCCTACGAGCAGTACTTC. Amino acids: CASSLDISSYEQYF.

In its sample, this clonotype was seen a few times. J is TRBJ2-3 and V is TRBV3-1, with 10 bases fitting TRBD2. This CDR3 spans 15 amino acids. After removal of 5 bases from V and 6 bases from J, the junction contained 8 bases not matched to a gene. CDR1 LGHDT and CDR2 YNNKEL come from the germline V gene (reference sequence). The CDR3, as DNA: TGTGCCAGCAGCTCTAGCGGGAGATTTGGGGATACGCAGTATTTT. Protein: CASSSSGRFGDTQYF.

This clonotype was counted ten times or more. The chain carries TRBV20-1 and TRBJ2-7; D assignment may be TRBD1 or TRBD2 (5 bases each). There are 11 residues in the CDR3. Germline loops: CDR1 DFQATT, CDR2 SNEGSKA (reference sequence). Between the trimmed V and J ends, which lost 8 bases and 6 bases, there was a span of 14 bases. This chain's CDR3 is CSSTRGGEQYF. The DNA of the CDR3 is TGCAGTTCAACTAGGGGTGGCGAGCAGTACTTC.

This clonotype was detected many times. The J gene is TRBJ2-1, the V gene TRBV3-1; 7 bases agree with TRBD2. Germline V gene lookup returns CDR1 LGHDT and CDR2 YNNKEL (reference sequence). Trimming removed 1 base from V and 0 bases from J; junction bases left unmatched: 3. The CDR3 extends over 16 amino acids. CDR3 protein: CASSQVGGSSYNEQFF. CDR3 sequence (DNA): TGTGCCAGCAGCCAAGTAGGCGGGAGCTCCTACAATGAGCAGTTCTTC.

This clonotype turned up a few times. The rearrangement joins TRBV29-1 to TRBJ2-3; D gene uncertain. The CDR3 is made up of 12 amino acids. Trimming left V 4 bases short and J 6 bases short, with 11 bases between. The V gene's germline CDR1 is SQVTM and CDR2 ANQGSEA. As DNA, the CDR3 is TGCAGCGTTGGGAAACGCGCTGATACGCAGTATTTT. It specifies CSVGKRADTQYF.

This rearrangement joins TRBV27 to TRBJ1-6; TRBD1 matches 8 bases. Per the germline V gene, CDR1 is MNHEY and CDR2 is SMNVEV (reference sequence). The CDR3 extends over 15 amino acids. The V and J ends lost 6 bases and 7 bases, in that order; junction bases with no gene match: 8. CDR3 sequence (DNA): TGTGCCAGCAGAGACAGGGGAAGCAGGAATTCACCCCTCCACTTT. The encoded protein is CASRDRGSRNSPLHF.

This clonotype was detected only a few times. This chain links TRBV29-1 with TRBJ1-4, with 8 bases lining up with TRBD1. The CDR3 loop spans 13 amino acids. Germline CDR1 reads SQVTM; CDR2 reads ANQGSEA. Trimming removed 3 bases from V and 7 bases from J; junction bases left unmatched: 4. This CDR3 is CSVEDRVGEKLFF. As DNA, the CDR3 is TGCAGCGTTGAGGACAGGGTGGGTGAAAAACTGTTTTTT.

CDR3 sequence (DNA): TGCAGTGCTGAGGGGGACCCCGACTCCTACAATGAGCAGTTCTTC. Translated, it gives CSAEGDPDSYNEQFF. The chain has TRBV20-1 and TRBJ2-1, with TRBD1 as a possible D gene (6 bases). The germline V and J ends were trimmed by 5 bases and 0 bases, with 14 bases remaining between them. The CDR3 extends over 15 amino acids. Germline CDR1 and CDR2: DFQATT and SNEGSKA (reference sequence).

This CDR3 reads CASSVAEGSYNSPLHF. CDR3 nucleotide sequence: TGTGCCAGCAGCGTAGCAGAGGGTAGCTATAATTCACCCCTCCACTTT. The chain recombines TRBV9 with TRBJ1-6; D is ambiguous. From germline, CDR1 is SGDLS and CDR2 YYNGEE. CDR3 size: 16 residues. V lost 0 bases and J 3 bases, leaving 10 bases between the germline ends.

The V and J genes are TRBV7-2 and TRBJ1-4; D may be TRBD1 (6 bases). Germline lookup yields CDR1 SGHTA and CDR2 FQGNSA. Between the trimmed V and J ends, which lost 5 bases and 5 bases, there was a span of 12 bases. The CDR3 runs 14 residues. CDR3 in DNA: TGTGCCAGCAGCCGACAGGCCCTAAATGAAAAACTGTTTTTT. This gives the protein CASSRQALNEKLFF. Together with reference TRBV7-2 and TRBJ1-4, the CDR3 gives the full variable domain: GAGVSQSPSNKVTEKGKDVELRCDPISGHTALYWYRQSLGQGLEFLIYFQGNSAPDKSGLPSDRFSAERTGGSVSTLTIQRTQQEDSAVYLCASSRQALNEKLFFGSGTQLSVL.

V usage is TRBV6-1 and J usage is TRBJ2-2, with D possibly matching TRBD1 (5 bases). CDR3 length equals 15 residues. Trimming took 1 base from V and 5 from J, leaving 11 bases between them. CDR1 is MNHNS and CDR2 is SASEGT in the germline V gene. For the CDR3, the DNA is TGTGCCAGCAGTGAAGGGCAGGGCTGGACCGGGGAGCTGTTTTTT. Encoded protein: CASSEGQGWTGELFF.

At least ten counts were recorded for this clonotype. The chain joins TRBV12-3 or TRBV12-4 to TRBJ2-1, with 8 bases matching TRBD1. J gave up 7 bases and V 8 bases, and 4 bases lay outside the gene matches. The CDR3 is made up of 12 amino acids. This CDR3 reads CASARQGNEQFF. For the CDR3, the DNA is TGTGCCAGCGCAAGACAGGGGAATGAGCAGTTCTTC.

Many counts were recorded for this clonotype. The chain couples TRBV12-3 or TRBV12-4 to TRBJ1-4, with a tentative D call TRBD1 (5 bases). The CDR3 is made up of 15 amino acids. V was clipped by 1 base and J by 4 bases, with 10 bases between them. In nucleotides, the CDR3 is TGTGCCAGCAGTTTAGGGCAGGGAGATAATGAAAAACTGTTTTTT. This gives the protein CASSLGQGDNEKLFF.

The chain uses TRBV11-1 and TRBJ2-7; D might be TRBD1 or TRBD2, each matching 6 bases. The V end was cut by 1 base, the J end by 5 bases, with 15 bases between. CDR3 length: 15 residues. CDR1 and CDR2 from the germline V gene are SGHAT and FQDESV (reference sequence). The DNA for the CDR3 is TGTGCCAGCAGCTTAGTAGGAGGGGGAAGCCACGAGCAGTACTTC. Its protein product is CASSLVGGGSHEQYF.

The chain uses TRBV24-1 and TRBJ1-1; D not certain. This CDR3 is 14 amino acids long. Germline-derived CDR1 and CDR2 are KGHDR and SFDVKD. Trimming cost V 4 bases and J 4 bases, with 12 bases left between them. The CDR3 is CATSDPARGTEAFF. As DNA, the CDR3 is TGTGCCACCAGTGACCCGGCAAGAGGCACTGAAGCTTTCTTT.

This clonotype occurred many times. The V and J genes are TRBV3-1 and TRBJ2-7; tentatively, D is TRBD2 (6 bases). The CDR3 length is 14 residues. CDR1 LGHDT and CDR2 YNNKEL come from the germline V gene (reference sequence). V shed 2 bases and J shed 3 bases, with 11 bases lying between them. CDR3 in DNA: TGTGCCAGCAGCCAATCGGACGGGGGCTACGAGCAGTACTTC. Protein sequence: CASSQSDGGYEQYF.

This clonotype came up many times. The chain recombines TRBV20-1 with TRBJ2-5; 10 bases line up with TRBD2. The CDR3 length is 15 residues. The V and J ends lost 2 bases and 5 bases, in that order; junction bases with no gene match: 8. From germline, CDR1 is DFQATT and CDR2 SNEGSKA (reference sequence). The CDR3 sequence: CSARPEREGAETQYF. The CDR3 nucleotides read TGCAGTGCTAGACCCGAGCGGGAGGGCGCGGAGACCCAGTACTTC.